This T cell receptor (beta chain) derives from a study of blood T cell repertoires in COVID-19. Study details: Nucleic acid was either cDNA or gDNA, and it came from T cells, B-cell-depleted T cells, or PBMCs.

Per the study methods: Amplifying reference gene primers gave estimates of nucleated cell counts. The data were produced by immunoSEQ multiplex PCR, yet TCRdb's version contains in-frame clones alone and is incomplete. V, J and clone size are taken as reported in that table, and D and trimming were inferred from the DNA itself. The table includes about 95,000 clones, approximately 81% detected once. Sequencing used peripheral blood. This sequence originates from a man aged 80 or over with active or convalescent COVID-19.

As DNA, the CDR3 is TGTGCCACCAGCAGAGATCTGTGGGGGGGCGGTCAGCCCCAGCATTTT. Amino acid sequence: CATSRDLWGGGQPQHF. The chain uses TRBV15 and TRBJ1-5, with a tentative D call TRBD1 (6 bases). The V end lost 0 bases, the J end lost 6 bases, and 15 bases lay between the germline ends. The CDR3 covers 16 residues. Germline V gene lookup returns CDR1 LNHNV and CDR2 YYDKDF (reference sequence).